This T cell receptor beta chain was found in a study of beta chain features in type 1 diabetes. Expressed TCRB transcripts were sequenced because the isolated RNA had all been reverse transcribed beforehand. Clones were read by immunoSEQ multiplex PCR, and TCRdb kept only the in-frame ones, dropping some. The sample has about 270,000 clones; roughly an eighth are singletons. This clone was seen more than once but under ten times. This CDR3 comprises 14 residues. Germline V CDR1 and CDR2: SSHAT, FNYEAQ (reference sequence). J lost 0 bases, V lost 5 bases, and 3 bases had no gene match. The sequenced sample consisted of naive CD4+ T cells from blood. The J gene is TRBJ2-7, the V gene TRBV7-7, with 8 positions matching TRBD1. This sequence originates from a woman between 35 and 50 years old in good health. As DNA, the CDR3 is TGTGCCAGCAGCCGCGACAGGGGCTCCTACGAGCAGTACTTC. Translating gives CASSRDRGSYEQYF.